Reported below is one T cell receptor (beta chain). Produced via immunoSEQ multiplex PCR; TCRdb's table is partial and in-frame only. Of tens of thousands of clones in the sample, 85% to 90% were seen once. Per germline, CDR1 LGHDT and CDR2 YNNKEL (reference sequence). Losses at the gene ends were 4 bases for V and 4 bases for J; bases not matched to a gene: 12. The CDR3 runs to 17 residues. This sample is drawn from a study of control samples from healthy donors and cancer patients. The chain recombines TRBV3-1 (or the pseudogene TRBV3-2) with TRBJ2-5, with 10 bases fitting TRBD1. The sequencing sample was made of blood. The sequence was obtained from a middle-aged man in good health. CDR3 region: CASSPSPGTGVRETQYF. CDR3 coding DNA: TGTGCCAGCAGCCCCTCCCCCGGGACAGGGGTGAGAGAGACCCAGTACTTC.